These 14 T cell receptor beta chains were all obtained from the same sample, sequenced in a study of shared clonotypes between healthy human individuals. Libraries were prepared by immunoSEQ multiplex PCR; TCRdb keeps only in-frame clonotypes and omits some of them. The sample yields 2 million or so clones, 85% to 95% seen once. Material for sequencing was naive CD4+ T cells sorted from blood. Specified subset: CD45RA+ positively selected. These receptors were collected from a young man in good health.

This chain joins TRBV6-1 and TRBJ1-5, with D unclear. V shed 6 bases and J shed 0 bases, with 21 bases lying between them. CDR3 length equals 18 residues. CDR1 is MNHNS and CDR2 is SASEGT in the germline V gene. Here the CDR3 reads CASSEPGVPPYSNQPQHF. The CDR3 nucleotides are TGTGCCAGCAGCGAACCTGGGGTCCCTCCATATAGCAATCAGCCCCAGCATTTT.

This clone has just one count. The chain links TRBV5-4 to TRBJ1-1; D gene uncertain. The CDR3 is 13 residues long. The germline V gene has CDR1 SGHNT and CDR2 YYREEE (reference sequence). Between the trimmed V and J ends, which lost 1 base and 0 bases, there was a span of 4 bases. In nucleotides, the CDR3 is TGTGCCAGCAGCTTGCGAATGAACACTGAAGCTTTCTTT. Its protein is CASSLRMNTEAFF.

The gene calls are TRBV7-2 and TRBJ1-4, with TRBD1 as a possible D gene (6 bases). This CDR3 spans 15 amino acids. V was shortened by 0 bases and J by 8 bases, with 13 bases between the two germline ends. Germline values: CDR1 SGHTA, CDR2 FQGNSA. CDR3 protein: CASSLATGVMEKLFF. The CDR3 DNA follows: TGTGCCAGCAGCTTAGCGACAGGAGTGATGGAAAAACTGTTTTTT.

This rearrangement joins TRBV27 to TRBJ2-3; D possibly corresponds to TRBD1 (6 bases). Germline lookup yields CDR1 MNHEY and CDR2 SMNVEV (reference sequence). CDR3 size: 14 residues. V was trimmed by 8 bases and J by 5 bases, leaving 17 bases between them. Here the CDR3 reads CASSPGQSGDTQYF. The CDR3, as DNA: TGTGCCAGCTCCCCAGGACAGAGTGGAGATACGCAGTATTTT.

The genes are TRBV9 and TRBJ2-2; D unresolved. Trimming removed 0 bases from V and 4 bases from J, with 13 bases in between. Germline assignment: CDR1 SGDLS and CDR2 YYNGEE. This CDR3 comprises 16 residues. DNA of the CDR3: TGTGCCAGCAGCGTAGAACTAAGACCAAGCACCGGGGAGCTGTTTTTT. Protein product: CASSVELRPSTGELFF.

The gene calls are TRBV19 and TRBJ2-1, with 10 bases that match TRBD2. V gave up 5 bases and J gave up 3 bases; unmatched junction bases: 10. There are 17 residues in the CDR3. Germline CDR1 is LNHDA and CDR2 is SQIVND (reference sequence). The CDR3 nucleotides are TGTGCCAGTAGTCCTCAGGTACTAGCGGGGTTCTACAATGAGCAGTTCTTC. Amino acids: CASSPQVLAGFYNEQFF.

The chain recombines TRBV28 with TRBJ1-6; D uncertain. Trimming removed 6 bases from V and 6 bases from J, with 6 bases in between. The CDR3 has 12 amino acids. Looked up from germline, CDR1 is MDHEN and CDR2 is SYDVKM. The CDR3 protein is CASRLVNSPLHF. CDR3 DNA sequence: TGTGCCAGCAGGCTGGTTAATTCACCCCTCCACTTT.

To note about this clone: This specimen includes other DNA sequences encoding the same CDR3. This chain connects TRBV9 to TRBJ1-2; weak D call: TRBD1 (6 bases). This CDR3 region has 14 residues. Trimming took off 3 bases at V and 0 bases at J, with 9 bases between the two ends. Germline CDR1 is SGDLS and CDR2 is YYNGEE. The CDR3 region is CASSAQGTNYGYTF. The DNA for the CDR3 is TGTGCCAGCAGCGCCCAGGGGACTAACTATGGCTACACCTTC.

This clone was seen only once. The chain is built from TRBV11-3 and TRBJ2-7; maybe TRBD2 (5 bases). This CDR3 is built from 13 residues. In germline, CDR1 is SGHNT, CDR2 YENEEA. The V gene lost 2 bases and the J gene lost 6 bases, with 11 bases spanning the gap. CDR3 loop: CASSLFGEGEQYF. In DNA form, the CDR3 reads TGTGCCAGCAGCTTATTCGGGGAAGGCGAGCAGTACTTC.

About this clone itself: The sample holds other DNA sequences that translate to the same CDR3. This rearrangement joins TRBV27 to TRBJ1-2; D perhaps matches TRBD1 (5 bases). This CDR3 has 14 residues. V was clipped by 2 bases and J by 0 bases, with 7 bases between them. Germline assignment: CDR1 MNHEY and CDR2 SMNVEV (reference sequence). CDR3 loop: CASSLGGPNYGYTF. In DNA form, the CDR3 reads TGTGCCAGCAGTTTAGGGGGACCTAACTATGGCTACACCTTC.

The genes are TRBV11-2 and TRBJ2-7; D is unclear. V lost 6 bases and J lost 1, with 4 bases in between. Germline values: CDR1 SGHAT, CDR2 FQNNGV. The CDR3 has 11 amino acids. CDR3 in DNA: TGTGCCAGCAGTCAATCCTACGAGCAGTACTTC. Its translation is CASSQSYEQYF. The whole variable domain, filled in from reference TRBV11-2 and TRBJ2-7, reads EAGVAQSPRYKIIEKRQSVAFWCNPISGHATLYWYQQILGQGPKLLIQFQNNGVVDDSQLPKDRFSAERLKGVDSTLKIQPAKLEDSAVYLCASSQSYEQYFGPGTRLTVT.

The rearrangement joins TRBV4-1 to TRBJ2-7, with TRBD1 matching 8 bases. V dropped 5 bases and J dropped 3; count of bases not matched to a gene: 6. The V gene's germline CDR1 is MGHRA and CDR2 YSYEKL. The CDR3 spans 14 residues. CDR3 DNA: TGCGCCAGCAGCTTGGACAGGGTGAGCTACGAGCAGTACTTC. It specifies CASSLDRVSYEQYF.

The chain recombines TRBV5-1 with TRBJ1-6; no clear D gene. V lost 6 bases and J lost 9, with 13 bases in between. Germline V gene lookup returns CDR1 SGHRS and CDR2 YFSETQ. The CDR3 has 13 residues. For the CDR3, the DNA is TGCGCCAGCAAGGAGACTCTCGGTTCACCCCTCCACTTT. Protein: CASKETLGSPLHF.

The table lists this clone with a count of one. V and J are TRBV6-5 and TRBJ2-3; no clear D gene. V dropped 6 bases and J dropped 6 bases, with 13 bases sitting between them. The CDR3 spans 13 residues. CDR1 is MNHEY and CDR2 is SVGAGI in the germline V gene. Here the CDR3 reads CASSFPGLDTQYF. CDR3 bases: TGTGCCAGCAGCTTCCCAGGTTTGGATACGCAGTATTTT.